The clone carrying this T cell receptor beta chain has ten or more counts. Its matching antigen is unknown. One end of the junction does not line up with germline, which may come from a read error. The sample belongs to a study of T cells in Graves' hyperthyroidism and ophthalmopathy. Whole-study results and caveats: Researchers found most expanded thyroid clonotypes above 0.001 in blood as well.

The CDR3 spans 12 residues. CDR1 and CDR2 from the germline V gene are SGHRS and YFSETQ. Patients aged 18 to 65 had newly diagnosed hyperthyroidism lasting under 2 months. Criteria for exclusion of patients were uncontrolled infection, other autoimmune disease, pregnancy or lactation. Amplification of TCR beta CDR3 regions was performed using RNA transcripts as template. HTBI primers were used for first-round RT-PCR of the TCR CDR3. TCRdb re-derived calls from the multiplex PCR reads in MiXCR, one entry per CDR3 protein. This sample has about 840,000 distinct CDR3 sequences, with about 38% found just once.

The sequenced sample was blood. The sequence came from a man aged 18 to 30 with Graves' hyperthyroidism. The chain is built from TRBV5-1 and TRBJ2-7; the match to TRBD1 covers 7 bases. CDR3 bases: TGTGCCAGCAGGGGGTCTTCCTACGAGCAGTACTTC. Protein sequence: CASRGSSYEQYF.